Sequencing of this TCR beta chain was carried out in a study of T cells in Graves' hyperthyroidism and ophthalmopathy. Exclusion of a patient resulted from uncontrolled infection, other autoimmune disease, pregnancy or lactation. RNA transcripts served as the template for amplifying TCR beta CDR3 regions. TCR CDR3 regions were first amplified by RT-PCR with HTBI primers. MiXCR, run by TCRdb on the multiplex PCR reads, gives a single entry per CDR3 protein. The sample comprises 500,000 to 800,000 distinct CDR3 sequences, just under 45% of which are singletons, and 7% to 7.5% rests with the top ten. Concerning this clonotype: A much bigger clone sits one base away, suggesting this may be a read error.

V lost 1 base, J lost 8 bases, and 12 bases lay in between. The CDR3 consists of 14 residues. The germline V gene has CDR1 SGHRS and CDR2 YFSETQ. The rearrangement links TRBV5-1 to TRBJ1-4; a weak D match, TRBD1 (5 bases). Source material: peripheral blood or thyroid tissue (not recorded which). The sequence derives from an adult man with Graves' disease, either hyperthyroidism or ophthalmopathy (not recorded which). The CDR3 is CASSLSGDEEKLFF. In DNA form, the CDR3 reads TGCGCCAGCAGCTTGTCTGGGGACGAGGAAAAACTGTTTTTT.